This T cell receptor (beta chain) was recorded in a study of T cell responses to AZD1222 COVID-19 vaccine. Trimming cost V 4 bases and J 2 bases, with 13 bases left between them. Germline CDR1 and CDR2: ENHRY and SYGVKD. CDR3 length: 15 residues. Clones were read by immunoSEQ multiplex PCR, and TCRdb kept only the in-frame ones, dropping some. The table shows 150,000 to 200,000 clones, with approximately 93% occurring only once. Sequenced material: peripheral blood, taken on day 0 of AZD1222 vaccination. The chain combines TRBV10-3 with TRBJ2-3, with D tentatively TRBD2 (5 bases). The source of this sequence is an adult in good health. CDR3 in DNA: TGTGCCATCAGTGCCAGCGGACGTTACACAGATACGCAGTATTTT. Protein: CAISASGRYTDTQYF.